A single sample gave rise to the 18 T cell receptor beta chains below, sequenced in a study of blood T cell repertoires in COVID-19 (TCRdb year 2020). The library relied on the immunoSEQ multiplex PCR assay. Not all clones reach the TCRdb copy of this immuneACCESS table, which keeps in-frame sequences only. Checked studies attribute under half of the gap to unresolved V genes and leave the rest unexplained. The sample table shows around 330,000 clones, and about 88% are seen once. The top ten constitute approximately 2.5% of the sample. Source material: PBMCs or T cells enriched from blood (not recorded which). The source is a man aged 55 to 70 who had recovered from COVID-19.

This sequence joins TRBV12-1 and TRBJ2-7; the DNA was not compared with TRBD1, the D call given in the table. TRBV12-1 is deemed a pseudogene. The length of the CDR3 is 15 residues. Written as DNA, the CDR3 is TGTGCCAGCAGCTTTGGGACAGGGCGGTCCTACGAGCAGTACTTC. This gives the protein CASSFGTGRSYEQYF.

The CDR3 DNA reads TGTGCCAGCAGTGATCCTCAAACTCACGAGCAGTACTTC. Its translation: CASSDPQTHEQYF. The V call is TRBV2, the J call TRBJ2-7; D is unclear. The V end was cut by 3 bases, the J end by 5 bases, with 11 bases between. This CDR3 has 13 amino acids. The germline gives CDR1 SNHLY, CDR2 FYNNEI.

The gene calls are TRBV9 and TRBJ2-1; 9 bases map to TRBD1. The CDR3 runs 18 residues. Unmatched junction bases numbered 17, after V lost 0 bases and J lost 10 bases. Germline loops: CDR1 SGDLS, CDR2 YYNGEE. CDR3 DNA: TGTGCCAGCAGCGTAGCCGCAGAGTTCGTGAGACAGGGGGTCGAGCAGTTCTTC. Encoded protein: CASSVAAEFVRQGVEQFF.

The rearrangement links TRBV7-9 to TRBJ2-7, with TRBD1 matching over 9 bases. V lost 5 bases, J lost 4 bases, and 12 bases stayed unmatched. CDR1 is SEHNR and CDR2 is FQNEAQ in the germline V gene (reference sequence). This CDR3 contains 16 residues. The CDR3 DNA sequence: TGTGCCAGCAGCCCAACCCCGGGACAGGGATCGTACGAGCAGTACTTC. This gives the protein CASSPTPGQGSYEQYF.

The V and J genes are TRBV19 and TRBJ1-2; a weak D match, TRBD1 (5 bases). CDR1 and CDR2 from the germline V gene are LNHDA and SQIVND (reference sequence). V lost 3 bases and J lost 6, with 14 bases in between. This CDR3 spans 14 amino acids. CDR3 in amino acids: CASSMNQGFNGYTF. The CDR3 DNA reads as TGTGCCAGTAGTATGAACCAGGGTTTTAATGGCTACACCTTC. The full variable domain, rest sourced from reference TRBV19 and TRBJ1-2, is DGGITQSPKYLFRKEGQNVTLSCEQNLNHDAMYWYRQDPGQGLRLIYYSQIVNDFQKGDIAEGYSVSREKKESFPLTVTSAQKNPTAFYLCASSMNQGFNGYTFGSGTRLTVV.

The chain recombines TRBV14 with TRBJ2-3, with unresolved D. Germline lookup yields CDR1 SGHDN and CDR2 FVKESK. This CDR3 contains 16 residues. Trimming removed 4 bases from V and 0 bases from J, with 14 bases in between. The CDR3, as DNA: TGTGCCAGCAGCCCCTACCGGTACCCTAGCACAGATACGCAGTATTTT. Translation gives CASSPYRYPSTDTQYF.

The V gene is TRBV5-8, the J gene TRBJ2-5; 16 positions agree with TRBD2. CDR1 SGHTS and CDR2 YDEGEE come from the germline V gene. The CDR3 has 19 residues. The V segment lost 1 base and the J segment 4 bases; nucleotides outside the gene matches: 10. The CDR3 region has the DNA TGTGCCAGCAGCTTGTGGACCGGGACTAGCGGGAGGGCTGGAGAGACCCAGTACTTC. It codes for CASSLWTGTSGRAGETQYF.

This clone appeared a few times. V usage is TRBV7-6 and J usage is TRBJ2-7; TRBD1 matches at 7 bases. J gave up 2 bases and V 2 bases, and 6 bases lay outside the gene matches. The CDR3 runs 15 residues. CDR1 SGHVS and CDR2 FNYEAQ come from the germline V gene. The CDR3 bases are TGTGCCAGCAGCTTACACGACAGGGCCGCCTACGAGCAGTACTTC. Its translation: CASSLHDRAAYEQYF.

The chain couples TRBV5-5 to TRBJ2-7, with D uncertain. CDR1 is SGHKS and CDR2 is YYEKEE in the germline V gene (reference sequence). This CDR3 has 14 amino acids. V lost 2 bases and J 1 base, leaving 10 bases between the germline ends. CDR3 sequence reads: CASSFLSESYEQYF. The CDR3 bases are TGTGCCAGCAGCTTTCTCTCGGAGTCCTACGAGCAGTACTTC.

CDR3 region: CASSKDRGLNTEAFF. Here the CDR3 DNA reads TGTGCCAGCAGCAAGGACAGGGGGTTGAACACTGAAGCTTTCTTT. The gene calls are TRBV7-2 and TRBJ1-1, with TRBD1 matching over 10 bases. V trimming: 5 bases; J trimming: 0 bases; junction bases outside the gene matches: 3. Germline lookup yields CDR1 SGHTA and CDR2 FQGNSA. The CDR3 covers 15 residues.

The chain recombines TRBV4-2 with TRBJ2-7; 11 bases map to TRBD1. The germline V gene encodes CDR1 LGHNA and CDR2 YNFKEQ. This CDR3 region has 14 residues. The V gene end was trimmed by 3 bases and the J gene end by 3 bases; junction bases not matched to a gene: 1. The CDR3 DNA follows: TGTGCCAGCAGCCAGGGACAGGGGGACTACGAGCAGTACTTC. Translating gives CASSQGQGDYEQYF.

This chain uses TRBV7-9 with TRBJ1-1; a possible D gene is TRBD1 (5 bases). The V gene's germline CDR1 is SEHNR and CDR2 FQNEAQ (reference sequence). This CDR3 comprises 14 residues. V was pared by 5 bases and J by 4 bases, with 14 bases between. The CDR3 DNA reads as TGTGCCAGCAGCCCCCAGGGATCGGGCACTGAAGCTTTCTTT. Residues: CASSPQGSGTEAFF.

The J gene is TRBJ2-5, the V gene TRBV3-1 (or the pseudogene TRBV3-2); 11 bases line up with TRBD2. The V and J ends lost 1 base and 7 bases, in that order; junction bases with no gene match: 17. CDR1 and CDR2 from the germline V gene are LGHDT and YNNKEL (reference sequence). The CDR3 has 19 amino acids. The CDR3 reads CASSQAPGRTSGRPRTQYF. In nucleotides, the CDR3 is TGTGCCAGCAGCCAAGCCCCCGGAAGGACTAGCGGGCGCCCTAGGACCCAGTACTTC.

The V call is TRBV5-4, the J call TRBJ1-2, with D tentatively TRBD1 (5 bases). The V and J ends lost 2 bases and 2 bases respectively, with 7 bases between them. Germline loops: CDR1 SGHNT, CDR2 YYREEE (reference sequence). There are 13 residues in the CDR3. The CDR3 region has the DNA TGTGCCAGCAGCTTAAGGGGAAACTATGGCTACACCTTC. Its translation is CASSLRGNYGYTF.

The chain recombines TRBV10-2 with TRBJ1-3; 9 bases fit TRBD1. The CDR3 loop spans 15 amino acids. The germline CDR1 and CDR2 sequences are WSHSY and SAAADI. V lost 6 bases, J lost 1 base, and 4 bases stayed unmatched. The CDR3 loop is CASRRQGGSGNTIYF. The CDR3 bases are TGCGCCAGCAGGAGACAGGGGGGGTCTGGAAACACCATATATTTT.

The chain uses TRBV9 and TRBJ2-1; TRBD1 agrees at 8 bases. The CDR3 runs to 14 residues. Trimming took 3 bases from V and 8 from J; bases not matched to a gene: 7. Germline CDR1 and CDR2: SGDLS and YYNGEE. CDR3 in amino acids: CASSERTGWDEQFF. The CDR3 DNA sequence: TGTGCCAGCAGCGAACGGACAGGGTGGGATGAGCAGTTCTTC.

The chain couples TRBV12-3 or TRBV12-4 to TRBJ2-5, with D possibly matching TRBD1 (5 bases). The CDR3 runs 13 residues. The ends were cut back, 3 bases at V and 5 bases at J, with 10 bases in the middle. CDR3 coding DNA: TGTGCCAGCAGTTTTGTTGGGGCGGAGACCCAGTACTTC. The encoded protein is CASSFVGAETQYF.

The chain uses TRBV6-5 and TRBJ1-2; the match to TRBD1 covers 7 bases. Trimming cost V 5 bases and J 8 bases; bases outside gene matches: 14. This CDR3 is 15 amino acids long. The V gene's germline CDR1 is MNHEY and CDR2 SVGAGI. The CDR3 reads CASSNYRGPSEGYTF. The DNA of the CDR3 is TGTGCCAGCAGTAACTACAGGGGACCTTCAGAGGGCTACACCTTC.